These 2 T cell receptor beta chains came from one sample sequenced in a study of blood T cell repertoires in COVID-19. Profiling relied on immunoSEQ multiplex PCR, and the TCRdb table lists in-frame clones only, not all of them. The sample records under 300,000 clones, around 86% being singletons. The sequenced sample consisted of peripheral blood. Every receptor here comes from a man over 45 with acute or convalescent COVID-19.

This chain uses TRBV15 with TRBJ1-3; D not certain. The CDR3 length is 17 residues. CDR1 and CDR2 (germline): LNHNV, YYDKDF (reference sequence). With 1 base removed from V and 0 bases from J, the gap between germline ends came to 13 bases. The DNA for the CDR3 is TGTGCCACCAGCAGAGGGCCGGGAACCCTCTCTGGAAACACCATATATTTT. This translates into CATSRGPGTLSGNTIYF.

This chain's CDR3 is CASSFPPGGASNEQFF. The CDR3 DNA is TGTGCCAGCAGCTTCCCCCCCGGGGGGGCAAGCAATGAGCAGTTCTTC. The rearrangement uses TRBV7-9 and TRBJ2-1; TRBD2 matches 8 bases. The CDR3 covers 16 residues. Germline loops: CDR1 SEHNR, CDR2 FQNEAQ (reference sequence). After removal of 3 bases from V and 6 bases from J, the junction contained 10 bases not matched to a gene. Using reference TRBV7-9 and TRBJ2-1 for the parts outside the CDR3, the full variable domain is DTGVSQNPRHKITKRGQNVTFRCDPISEHNRLYWYRQTLGQGPEFLTYFQNEAQLEKSRLLSDRFSAERPKGSFSTLEIQRTEQGDSAMYLCASSFPPGGASNEQFFGPGTRLTVL.